This T cell receptor (beta chain) was retrieved from a study of blood T cell repertoires in COVID-19. In the study overall: Italy, Spain and the United States were the sources of the convalescent and acute COVID-19 samples. The analysed material was cDNA or gDNA that came from T cells, B-cell-depleted T cells, or PBMCs.

Germline CDR1 is GTSNPN and CDR2 is SVGIG (reference sequence). This CDR3 spans 20 amino acids. Losses at the gene ends were 0 bases for V and 1 base for J; bases not matched to a gene: 17. Original analysis: Reference gene primer amplification gave nucleated cell count estimates. Using immunoSEQ multiplex PCR, the repertoire was profiled, and TCRdb retains in-frame clones only, with some absent. V, J and clone size were drawn from that table, and D and trimming were deduced from the DNA. The table has 250,000 to 350,000 clones, 89% seen once. The rearrangement uses TRBV30 and TRBJ2-4; 8 nucleotides align to TRBD2. The sequenced sample was peripheral blood. This receptor was identified in a woman aged 40 to 55 who had recovered from COVID-19. The CDR3 DNA reads as TGTGCCTGGAGTGTCGGCCGGGGACTAGGGGGGCCTTTCGCCAAAAACATTCAGTACTTC. This gives the protein CAWSVGRGLGGPFAKNIQYF.